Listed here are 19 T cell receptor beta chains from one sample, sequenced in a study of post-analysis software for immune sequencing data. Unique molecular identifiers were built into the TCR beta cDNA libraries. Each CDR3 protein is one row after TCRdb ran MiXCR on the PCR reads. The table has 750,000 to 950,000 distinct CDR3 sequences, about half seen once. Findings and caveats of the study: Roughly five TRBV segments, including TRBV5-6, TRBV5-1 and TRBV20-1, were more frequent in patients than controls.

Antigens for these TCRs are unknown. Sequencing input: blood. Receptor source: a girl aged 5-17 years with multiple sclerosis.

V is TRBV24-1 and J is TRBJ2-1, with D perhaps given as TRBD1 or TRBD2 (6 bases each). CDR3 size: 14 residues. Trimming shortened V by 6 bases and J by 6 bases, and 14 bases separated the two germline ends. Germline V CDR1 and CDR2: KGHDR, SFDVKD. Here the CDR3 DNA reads TGTGCCACCAGTCCGGGGGCTGTCCTCAATGAGCAGTTCTTC. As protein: CATSPGAVLNEQFF.

CDR3 sequence reads: CASSFPAGEQFF. The CDR3 nucleotides are TGTGCCAGCAGCTTCCCCGCGGGTGAGCAGTTCTTC. The chain joins TRBV11-2 to TRBJ2-1; D is possibly TRBD2 (5 bases). This CDR3 is built from 12 residues. Germline V CDR1 and CDR2: SGHAT, FQNNGV. Trimming took 3 bases from V and 9 from J, leaving 9 bases between them.

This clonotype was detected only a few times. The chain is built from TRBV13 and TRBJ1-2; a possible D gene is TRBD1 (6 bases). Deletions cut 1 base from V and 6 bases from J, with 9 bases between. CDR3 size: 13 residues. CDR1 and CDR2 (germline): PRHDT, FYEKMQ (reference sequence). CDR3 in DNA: TGTGCCAGCAGCTTAGTCCCAGGGGATGGCTACACCTTC. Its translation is CASSLVPGDGYTF.

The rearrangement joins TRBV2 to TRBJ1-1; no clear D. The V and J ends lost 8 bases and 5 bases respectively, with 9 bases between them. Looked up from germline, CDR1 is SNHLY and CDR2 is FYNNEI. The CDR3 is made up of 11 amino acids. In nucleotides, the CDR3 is TGTGCCAGCCCGGGCCAAACTGAAGCTTTCTTT. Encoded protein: CASPGQTEAFF.

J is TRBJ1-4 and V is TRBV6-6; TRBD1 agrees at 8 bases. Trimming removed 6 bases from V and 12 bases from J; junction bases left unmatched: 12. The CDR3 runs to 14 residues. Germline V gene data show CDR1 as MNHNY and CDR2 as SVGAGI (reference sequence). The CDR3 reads CASRPGQVGRELFF. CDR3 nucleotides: TGTGCCAGCAGGCCGGGACAGGTCGGAAGAGAACTGTTTTTT.

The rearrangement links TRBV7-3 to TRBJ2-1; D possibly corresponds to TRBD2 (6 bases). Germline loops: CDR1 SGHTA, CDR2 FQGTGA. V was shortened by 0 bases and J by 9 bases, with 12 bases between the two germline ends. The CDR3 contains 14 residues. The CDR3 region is CASSLTGGQGEQFF. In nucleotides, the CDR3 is TGTGCCAGCAGCTTAACGGGAGGTCAGGGTGAGCAGTTCTTC.

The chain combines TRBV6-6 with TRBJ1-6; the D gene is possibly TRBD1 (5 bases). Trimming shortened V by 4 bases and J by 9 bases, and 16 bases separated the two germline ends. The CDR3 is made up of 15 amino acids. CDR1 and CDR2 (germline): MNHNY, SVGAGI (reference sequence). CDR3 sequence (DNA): TGTGCCAGCAGTTCGCAGGGACCGCGGGGTTCACCCCTCCACTTT. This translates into CASSSQGPRGSPLHF.

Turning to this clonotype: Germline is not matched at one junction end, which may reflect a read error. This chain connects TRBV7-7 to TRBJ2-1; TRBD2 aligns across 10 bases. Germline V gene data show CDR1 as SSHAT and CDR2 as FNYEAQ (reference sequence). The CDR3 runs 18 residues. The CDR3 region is CASSLELAGPSSYNEQFF. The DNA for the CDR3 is TGTGCTAGCAGCTTAGAACTAGCGGGACCCAGCTCCTACAATGAGCAGTTCTTC.

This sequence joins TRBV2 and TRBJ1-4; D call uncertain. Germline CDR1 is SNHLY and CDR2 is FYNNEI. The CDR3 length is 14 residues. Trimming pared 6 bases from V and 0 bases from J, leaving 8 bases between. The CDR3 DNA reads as TGTGCCAGCAGCCCGGAAGCAACTAATGAAAAACTGTTTTTT. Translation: CASSPEATNEKLFF.

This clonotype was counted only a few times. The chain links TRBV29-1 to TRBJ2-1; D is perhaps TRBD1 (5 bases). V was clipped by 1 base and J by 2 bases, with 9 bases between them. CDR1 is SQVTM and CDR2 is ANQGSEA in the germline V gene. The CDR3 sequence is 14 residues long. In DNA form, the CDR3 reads TGCAGCGTTGAAGTAGCCAGGGCCTACAATGAGCAGTTCTTC. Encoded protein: CSVEVARAYNEQFF.

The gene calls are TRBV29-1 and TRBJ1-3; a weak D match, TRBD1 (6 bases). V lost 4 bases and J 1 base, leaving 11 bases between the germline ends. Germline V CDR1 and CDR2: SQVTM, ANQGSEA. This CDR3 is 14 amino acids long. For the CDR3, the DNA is TGCAGCGTTGCCGGACAGATATCTGGAAACACCATATATTTT. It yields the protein CSVAGQISGNTIYF.

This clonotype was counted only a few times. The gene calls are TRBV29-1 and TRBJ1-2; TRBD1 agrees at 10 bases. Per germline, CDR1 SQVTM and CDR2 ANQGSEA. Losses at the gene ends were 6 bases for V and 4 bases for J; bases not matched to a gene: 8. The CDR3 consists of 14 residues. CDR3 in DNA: TGCAGCGTCCGCCAGACAGGGGGCGGCTATGGCTACACCTTC. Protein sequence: CSVRQTGGGYGYTF.

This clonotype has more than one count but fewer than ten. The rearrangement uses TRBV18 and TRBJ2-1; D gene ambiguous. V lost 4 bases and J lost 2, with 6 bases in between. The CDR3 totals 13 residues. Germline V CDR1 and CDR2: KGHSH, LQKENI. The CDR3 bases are TGTGCCAGCTCACTGCCTCCCTACAATGAGCAGTTCTTC. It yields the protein CASSLPPYNEQFF.

The CDR3 coding sequence is TGTGCCAGCAGCAGAACTAGCGGGAGGGCCAATGAGCAGTTCTTC. Its protein is CASSRTSGRANEQFF. The genes are TRBV12-3 or TRBV12-4 and TRBJ2-1; 13 nucleotides agree with TRBD2. V was pared by 6 bases and J by 6 bases, with 5 bases of the junction left unmatched. This CDR3 is built from 15 residues.

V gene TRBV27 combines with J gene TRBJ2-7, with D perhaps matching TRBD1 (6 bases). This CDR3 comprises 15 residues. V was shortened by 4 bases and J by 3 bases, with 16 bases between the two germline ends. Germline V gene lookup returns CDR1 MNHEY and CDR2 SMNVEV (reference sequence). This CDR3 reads CASSYGRGTYYEQYF. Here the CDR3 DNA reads TGTGCCAGCAGTTATGGCAGGGGAACTTACTACGAGCAGTACTTC.

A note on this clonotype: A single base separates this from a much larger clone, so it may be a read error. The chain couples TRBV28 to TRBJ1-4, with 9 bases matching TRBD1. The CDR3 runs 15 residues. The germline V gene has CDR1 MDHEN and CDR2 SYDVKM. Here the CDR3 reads CASSLGDRVAEKPFF. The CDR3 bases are TGTGCCAGCAGTTTAGGGGACAGGGTGGCTGAAAAACCGTTTTTT.

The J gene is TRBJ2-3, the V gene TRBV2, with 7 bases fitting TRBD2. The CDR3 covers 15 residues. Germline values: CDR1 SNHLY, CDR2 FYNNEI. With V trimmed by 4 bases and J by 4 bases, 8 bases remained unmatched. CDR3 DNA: TGTGCCAGCAGTGGGACTAGGGGAGCTCCAGATACGCAGTATTTT. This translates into CASSGTRGAPDTQYF.

CDR3 sequence (DNA): TGCAGTGCTAGAGAGGAGGGAACCAAGACCCAGTACTTC. Translation gives CSAREEGTKTQYF. The chain links TRBV20-1 to TRBJ2-5, with TRBD2 as a possible D gene (6 bases). Trimming shortened V by 0 bases and J by 6 bases, and 11 bases separated the two germline ends. The V gene's germline CDR1 is DFQATT and CDR2 SNEGSKA (reference sequence). CDR3 length: 13 residues.

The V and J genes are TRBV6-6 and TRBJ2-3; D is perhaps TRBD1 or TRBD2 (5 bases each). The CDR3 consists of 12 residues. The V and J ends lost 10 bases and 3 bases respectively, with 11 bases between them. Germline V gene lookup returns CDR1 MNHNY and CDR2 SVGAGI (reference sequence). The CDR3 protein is CATMGETDTQYF. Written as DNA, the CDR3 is TGTGCCACCATGGGGGAAACAGATACGCAGTATTTT.